This T cell receptor (beta chain) was profiled in a study of blood T cell repertoires in COVID-19. At the level of the study: Acute and convalescent COVID-19 samples came from the United States, Italy and Spain.

Followed over time, Seattle patients had been enrolled while infection was active. Trimming took 3 bases from V and 8 from J, leaving 16 bases between them. Germline lookup yields CDR1 GTSNPN and CDR2 SVGIG (reference sequence). This CDR3 spans 14 amino acids. Here immunoSEQ multiplex PCR was the method, and the copy in TCRdb shows in-frame clones only, minus some. Of fewer than 100,000 clones in the sample, 85% were seen once. The J gene is TRBJ1-4, the V gene TRBV30; TRBD1 is a possible D gene (6 bases). Sequenced input: peripheral blood. This TCR came from a man in his forties or fifties with COVID-19, enrolled during active disease. CDR3 residues: CAWSRGARYEKLFF. As DNA, the CDR3 is TGTGCCTGGAGCAGGGGAGCGCGCTACGAAAAACTGTTTTTT.